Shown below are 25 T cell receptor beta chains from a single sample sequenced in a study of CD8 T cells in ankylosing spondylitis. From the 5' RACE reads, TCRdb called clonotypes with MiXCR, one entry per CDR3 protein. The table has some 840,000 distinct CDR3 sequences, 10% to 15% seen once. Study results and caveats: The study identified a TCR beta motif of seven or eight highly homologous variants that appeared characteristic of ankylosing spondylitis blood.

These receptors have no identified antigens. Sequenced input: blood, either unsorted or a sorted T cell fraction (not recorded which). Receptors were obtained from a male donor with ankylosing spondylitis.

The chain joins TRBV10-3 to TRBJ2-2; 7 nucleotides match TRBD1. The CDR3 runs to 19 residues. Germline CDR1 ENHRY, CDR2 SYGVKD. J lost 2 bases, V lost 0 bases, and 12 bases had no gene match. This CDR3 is CAISESPSTGRVNTGELFF. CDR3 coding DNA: TGTGCCATCAGTGAGTCCCCCTCGACAGGGCGAGTTAACACCGGGGAGCTGTTTTTT.

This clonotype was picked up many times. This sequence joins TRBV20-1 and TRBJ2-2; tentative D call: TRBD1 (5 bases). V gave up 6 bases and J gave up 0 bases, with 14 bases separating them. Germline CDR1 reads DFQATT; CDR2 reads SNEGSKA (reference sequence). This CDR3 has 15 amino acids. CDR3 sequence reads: CSAPRGGANTGELFF. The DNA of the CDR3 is TGCAGTGCGCCAAGGGGCGGCGCGAACACCGGGGAGCTGTTTTTT.

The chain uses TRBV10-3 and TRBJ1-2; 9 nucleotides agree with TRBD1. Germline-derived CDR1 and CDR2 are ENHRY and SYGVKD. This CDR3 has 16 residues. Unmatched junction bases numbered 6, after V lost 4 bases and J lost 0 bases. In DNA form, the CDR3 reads TGTGCCATCAGTGGGGGACAGGGCTCTCCTAACTATGGCTACACCTTC. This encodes CAISGGQGSPNYGYTF.

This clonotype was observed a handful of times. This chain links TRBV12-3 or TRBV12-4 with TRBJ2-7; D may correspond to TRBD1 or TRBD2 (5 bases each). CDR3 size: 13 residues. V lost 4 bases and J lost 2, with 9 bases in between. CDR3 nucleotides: TGTGCCAGCAGTTCCAGGGACGCCTACGAGCAGTACTTC. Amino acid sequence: CASSSRDAYEQYF.

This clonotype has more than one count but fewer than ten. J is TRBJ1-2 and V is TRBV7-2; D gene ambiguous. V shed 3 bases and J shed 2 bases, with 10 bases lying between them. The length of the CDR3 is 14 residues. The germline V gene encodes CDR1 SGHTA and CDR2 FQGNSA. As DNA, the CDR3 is TGTGCCAGCAGCTTTGGACGGCAGAACTATGGCTACACCTTC. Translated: CASSFGRQNYGYTF. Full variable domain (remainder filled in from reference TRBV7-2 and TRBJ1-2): GAGVSQSPSNKVTEKGKDVELRCDPISGHTALYWYRQSLGQGLEFLIYFQGNSAPDKSGLPSDRFSAERTGGSVSTLTIQRTQQEDSAVYLCASSFGRQNYGYTFGSGTRLTVV.

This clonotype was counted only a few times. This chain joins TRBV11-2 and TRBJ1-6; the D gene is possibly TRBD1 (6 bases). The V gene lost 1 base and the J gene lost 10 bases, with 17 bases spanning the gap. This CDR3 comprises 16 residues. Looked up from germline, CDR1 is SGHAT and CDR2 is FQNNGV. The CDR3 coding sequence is TGTGCCAGCAGCTTAGCCCTTACAGGGTCAAGCTCACCCCTCCACTTT. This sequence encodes CASSLALTGSSSPLHF.

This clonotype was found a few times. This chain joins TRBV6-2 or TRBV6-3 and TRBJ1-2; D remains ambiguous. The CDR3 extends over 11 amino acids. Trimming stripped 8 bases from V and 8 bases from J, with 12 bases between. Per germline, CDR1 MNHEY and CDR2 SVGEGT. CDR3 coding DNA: TGTGCCAGCGTTGGTGGGTTCGGCTACACCTTC. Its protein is CASVGGFGYTF.

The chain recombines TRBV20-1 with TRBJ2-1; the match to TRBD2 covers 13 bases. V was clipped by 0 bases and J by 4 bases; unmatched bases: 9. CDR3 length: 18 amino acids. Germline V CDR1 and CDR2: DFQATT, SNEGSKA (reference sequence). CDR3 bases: TGCAGTGCTAGAGACGTCCGGGGACTAGCGGGGTATTACAATGAGCAGTTCTTC. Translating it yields CSARDVRGLAGYYNEQFF.

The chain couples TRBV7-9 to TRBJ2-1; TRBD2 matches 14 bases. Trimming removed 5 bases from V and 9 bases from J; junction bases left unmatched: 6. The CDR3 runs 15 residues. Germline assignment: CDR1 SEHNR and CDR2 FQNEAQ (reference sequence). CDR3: CASSARLAGGGEQFF. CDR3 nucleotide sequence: TGTGCCAGCAGCGCCCGACTAGCGGGAGGGGGTGAGCAGTTCTTC.

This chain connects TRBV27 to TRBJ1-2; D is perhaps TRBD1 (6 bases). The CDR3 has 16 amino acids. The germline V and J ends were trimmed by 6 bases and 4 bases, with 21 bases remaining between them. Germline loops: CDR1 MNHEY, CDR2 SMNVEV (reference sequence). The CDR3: CASRRAGAAYVYGYTF. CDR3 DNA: TGTGCCAGCAGGAGAGCAGGGGCTGCTTATGTCTATGGCTACACCTTC.

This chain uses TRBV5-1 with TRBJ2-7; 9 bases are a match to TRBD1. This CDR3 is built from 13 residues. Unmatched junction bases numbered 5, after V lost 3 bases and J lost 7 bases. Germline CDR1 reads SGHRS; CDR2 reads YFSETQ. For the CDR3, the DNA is TGCGCCAGCAGCTACCAGGACAGGGGTGAGCAGTACTTC. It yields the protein CASSYQDRGEQYF.

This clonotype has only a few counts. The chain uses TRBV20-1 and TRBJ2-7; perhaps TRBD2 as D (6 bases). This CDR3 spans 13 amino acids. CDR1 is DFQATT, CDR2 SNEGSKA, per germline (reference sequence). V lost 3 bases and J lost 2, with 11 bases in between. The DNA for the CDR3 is TGCAGTGCTAGGGAGGGCCCGGCCTACGAGCAGTACTTC. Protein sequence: CSAREGPAYEQYF.

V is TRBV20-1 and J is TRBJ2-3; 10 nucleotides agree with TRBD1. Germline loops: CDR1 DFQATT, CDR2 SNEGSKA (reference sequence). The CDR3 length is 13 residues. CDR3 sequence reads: CGQLGTGADTQYF. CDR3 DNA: TGCGGTCAACTAGGGACAGGGGCGGATACGCAGTATTTT.

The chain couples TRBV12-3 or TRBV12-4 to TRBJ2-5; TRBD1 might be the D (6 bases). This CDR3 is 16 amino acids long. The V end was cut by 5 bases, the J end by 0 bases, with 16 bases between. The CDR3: CASSETGTRDQETQYF. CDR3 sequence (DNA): TGTGCCAGCAGTGAAACAGGGACGAGAGACCAAGAGACCCAGTACTTC.

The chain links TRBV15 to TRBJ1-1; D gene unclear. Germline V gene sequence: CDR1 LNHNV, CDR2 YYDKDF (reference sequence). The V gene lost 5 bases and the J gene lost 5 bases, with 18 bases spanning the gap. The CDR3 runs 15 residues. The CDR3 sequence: CATSLAFGRRTEAFF. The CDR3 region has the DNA TGTGCCACCAGCTTGGCCTTTGGGCGGCGGACTGAAGCTTTCTTT.

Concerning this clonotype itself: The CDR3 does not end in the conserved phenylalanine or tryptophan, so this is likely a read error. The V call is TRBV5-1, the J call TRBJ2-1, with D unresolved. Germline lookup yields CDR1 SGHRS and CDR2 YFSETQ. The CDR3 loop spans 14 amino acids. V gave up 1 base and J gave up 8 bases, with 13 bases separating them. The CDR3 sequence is CASSLLGSVDEQFL. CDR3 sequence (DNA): TGCGCCAGCAGCTTGTTAGGATCTGTGGATGAGCAGTTCTTG.

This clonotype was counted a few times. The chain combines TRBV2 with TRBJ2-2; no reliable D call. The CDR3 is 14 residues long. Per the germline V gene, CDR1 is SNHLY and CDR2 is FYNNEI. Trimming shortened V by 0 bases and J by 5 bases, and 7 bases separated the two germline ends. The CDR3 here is CASSEAVSTGELFF. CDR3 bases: TGTGCCAGCAGTGAAGCGGTGTCTACCGGGGAGCTGTTTTTT.

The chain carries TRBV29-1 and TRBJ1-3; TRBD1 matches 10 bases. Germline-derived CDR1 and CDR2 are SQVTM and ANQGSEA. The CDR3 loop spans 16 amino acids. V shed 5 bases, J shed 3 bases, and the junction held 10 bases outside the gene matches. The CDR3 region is CSVPESDRGSGNTIYF. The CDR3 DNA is TGCAGCGTTCCCGAGTCGGACAGGGGGAGTGGAAACACCATATATTTT.

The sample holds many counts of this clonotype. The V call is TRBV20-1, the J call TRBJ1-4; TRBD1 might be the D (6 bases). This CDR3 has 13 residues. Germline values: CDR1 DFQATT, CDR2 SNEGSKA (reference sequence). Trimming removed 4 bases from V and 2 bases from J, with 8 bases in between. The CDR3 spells CSAKGGTNEKLFF. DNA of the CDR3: TGCAGTGCTAAAGGGGGGACTAATGAAAAACTGTTTTTT.

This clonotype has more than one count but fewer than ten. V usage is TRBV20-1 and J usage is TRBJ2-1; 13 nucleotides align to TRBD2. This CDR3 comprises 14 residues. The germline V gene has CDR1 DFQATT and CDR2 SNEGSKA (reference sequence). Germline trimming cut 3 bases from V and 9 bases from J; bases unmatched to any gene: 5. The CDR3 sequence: CSASGLAGVVEQFF. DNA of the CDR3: TGCAGTGCTAGTGGACTAGCGGGAGTGGTTGAGCAGTTCTTC.

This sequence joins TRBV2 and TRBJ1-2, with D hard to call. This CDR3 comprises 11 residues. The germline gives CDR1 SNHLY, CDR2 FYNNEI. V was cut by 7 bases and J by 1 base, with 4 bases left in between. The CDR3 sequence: CASKINYGYTF. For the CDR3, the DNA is TGTGCCAGCAAAATTAACTATGGCTACACCTTC.

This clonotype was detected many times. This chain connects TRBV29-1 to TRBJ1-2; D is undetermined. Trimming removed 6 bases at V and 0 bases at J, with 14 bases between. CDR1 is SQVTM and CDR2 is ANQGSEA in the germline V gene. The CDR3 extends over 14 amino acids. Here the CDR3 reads CSVGPLRANYGYTF. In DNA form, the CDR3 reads TGCAGCGTCGGACCGCTAAGGGCTAACTATGGCTACACCTTC. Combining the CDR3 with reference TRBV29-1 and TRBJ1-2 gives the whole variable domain SAVISQKPSRDICQRGTSLTIQCQVDSQVTMMFWYRQQPGQSLTLIATANQGSEATYESGFVIDKFPISRPNLTFSTLTVSNMSPEDSSIYLCSVGPLRANYGYTFGSGTRLTVV.

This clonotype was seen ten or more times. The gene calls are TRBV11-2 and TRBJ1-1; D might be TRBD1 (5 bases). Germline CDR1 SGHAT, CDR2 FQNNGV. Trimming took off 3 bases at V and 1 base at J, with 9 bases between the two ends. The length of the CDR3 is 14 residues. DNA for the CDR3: TGTGCCAGCAGCTTCGGGACTTCGAACACTGAAGCTTTCTTT. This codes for CASSFGTSNTEAFF.

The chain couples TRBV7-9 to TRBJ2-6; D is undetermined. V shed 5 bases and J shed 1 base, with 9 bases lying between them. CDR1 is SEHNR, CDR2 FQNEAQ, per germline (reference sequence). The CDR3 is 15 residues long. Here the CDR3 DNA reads TGTGCCAGCAGCCCCTACAGATCTGGGGCCAACGTCCTGACTTTC. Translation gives CASSPYRSGANVLTF.

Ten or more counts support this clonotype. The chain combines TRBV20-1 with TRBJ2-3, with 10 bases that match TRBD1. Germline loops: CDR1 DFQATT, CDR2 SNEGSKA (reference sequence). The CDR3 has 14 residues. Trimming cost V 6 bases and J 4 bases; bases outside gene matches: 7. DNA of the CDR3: TGCAGTGCCCCGGGACAGGGGACCGCAGATACGCAGTATTTT. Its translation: CSAPGQGTADTQYF.